The rows below give T cell receptor beta chains drawn from one sample of a study of CXCR3-negative and CXCR3-positive naive CD8 T cells. TCRdb reprocessed the 5' RACE reads; each CDR3 protein has one entry and no DNA is given. The data show 110,000 or so distinct CDR3 sequences, and the top ten clones hold about 0.35%. Sequenced sample: naive CXCR3+ CD8+ T cells from blood. Receptors originate from a human donor in good health. Some clones in this sample may be carry-over from other donors' samples. CDR3s include the opening cysteine and the closing phenylalanine or tryptophan.

len	j_gene	v_gene	CDR3aa
15	TRBJ2-3	TRBV5-1	CASSWTVPDTDTQYF
13	TRBJ1-1	TRBV7-9	CASSPPENTEAFF
11	TRBJ2-5	TRBV29-1	CSVGYGETQYF
17	TRBJ1-2	TRBV5-4	CASSLEQGMFDSYGYTF
14	TRBJ2-7	TRBV4-3	CASSPASRSYEQYF
18	TRBJ2-5	TRBV7-9	CASSPPRGRGVRSETQYF
14	TRBJ2-7	TRBV12-3/TRBV12-4	CASSFSRVRDEQYF
14	TRBJ1-5	TRBV28	CAGVSGHSNQPQHF
11	TRBJ2-7	TRBV5-1	CASTLGDEQYF
12	TRBJ2-7	TRBV29-1	CSPPWQGYEQYF
11	TRBJ2-7	TRBV12-3/TRBV12-4	CASQTGGEQYF
12	TRBJ1-1	TRBV28	CASSWGMTEAFF
20	TRBJ2-1	TRBV7-9	CASSPSGLARPDRRYNEQFF
14	TRBJ2-5	TRBV29-1	CSVGLAGEEETQYF
14	TRBJ2-7	TRBV15	CATSSKENPLEQYF
16	TRBJ2-5	TRBV21-1	CASSKERTPNQETQYF
13	TRBJ2-7	TRBV28	CASSLLSGSEQYF
13	TRBJ2-7	TRBV25-1	CASSAGLSYEQYF
15	TRBJ2-3	TRBV6-1	CASSDADGYTDTQYF
12	TRBJ1-2	TRBV29-1	CSAGGTGYGYTF
14	TRBJ2-1	TRBV5-6	CASSFNVGLQEQFF
12	TRBJ2-7	TRBV27	CASSFTRNEQYF
15	TRBJ1-1	TRBV14	CASSPYRTVGTEAFF
15	TRBJ2-1	TRBV7-9	CASSLLERGDNEQFF
14	TRBJ2-5	TRBV5-6	CASSTGVPQDVQYF
17	TRBJ2-2	TRBV5-1	CASSQPGLADNTGELFF
14	TRBJ2-4	TRBV7-9	CASSLGLAENIQYF
14	TRBJ2-1	TRBV28	CASSPTGGPHEQFF
14	TRBJ2-4	TRBV6-2/TRBV6-3	CATREGARKNIQYF
16	TRBJ1-5	TRBV10-1	CASRKRQTGKNQPQHF
14	TRBJ2-7	TRBV27	CSSSMSGTNNEQFF
15	TRBJ2-3	TRBV19	CASSGFGGVTDTQYF
15	TRBJ2-1	TRBV28	CASTTLRGKYNEQFF
16	TRBJ2-2	TRBV5-6	CASSLGTGTARGELFF
15	TRBJ2-3	TRBV28	CASTFPGTRADTQYF
19	TRBJ2-1	TRBV4-2	CASSLGGAPSGSSYNEQFF
14	TRBJ2-7	TRBV6-5	CASSTMWGDHEQYF
13	TRBJ2-5	TRBV5-5	CASSLVVLETQYF
15	TRBJ2-7	TRBV14	CASSNSQGAWHEQYF
15	TRBJ2-1	TRBV6-5	CASSLDRVGGNEQFF
14	TRBJ1-1	TRBV24-1	CATRDTSANTEAFF
15	TRBJ2-3	TRBV27	CASSRHRELADTQYF
14	TRBJ1-2	TRBV7-9	CASSLARVNYGYTF
14	TRBJ2-5	TRBV5-6	CASSIRQAAETQYF
15	TRBJ2-3	TRBV20-1	CSARPPSTPLRTQYF
14	TRBJ2-3	TRBV14	CASSQVLSTDTQYF
11	TRBJ2-2	TRBV28	CASVSTGELFF
12	TRBJ2-7	TRBV7-2	CASILPCYEQYF
14	TRBJ2-2	TRBV12-3/TRBV12-4	CASSTAQGGGELFF
15	TRBJ2-7	TRBV27	CASSLLPGDSYEQYF
15	TRBJ1-1	TRBV19	CASIRTGSGYTEAFF